This T cell receptor beta chain comes out of a study of shared clonotypes between healthy human individuals. Whole-study context: Three plates each covered CD4 naive and memory; CD8 naive two, CD8 memory one. General study points: Relative to clonotypes present in all four donors, those not shared had lower generation probabilities.

CD45RO-negative CD8 cells positively selected for CCR7 made up the naive population, which excluded terminally differentiated effector memory CD45RA+ cells. TCRdb's copy holds only in-frame clones and misses some; the assay was immunoSEQ multiplex PCR. Of roughly 650,000 clones detected, about 96% appear once; the ten largest clones hold about 0.12%. The CDR3 covers 17 residues. On this clone: Its target is unknown.

Sequenced material: naive CD8+ T cells sorted from blood. The chain links TRBV21-1 to TRBJ2-5; TRBD1, the table's D call, was not compared with the DNA. TRBV21-1 is a known pseudogene. The TCR was taken from a woman aged 25 to 45 in good health. The CDR3 reads CASSKPPGQGFQETQYF. CDR3 coding DNA: TGTGCCAGCAGCAAGCCTCCGGGACAGGGATTCCAAGAGACCCAGTACTTC.